These 26 T cell receptor beta chains originate from one sample sequenced in a study of blood T cell repertoires in COVID-19. Method: immunoSEQ multiplex PCR; TCRdb's copy keeps in-frame clones and lacks some. Seen here are approximately 150,000 clones, about 88% observed once, and the top ten hold 1% to 1.2%. Sequenced sample: peripheral blood. These receptors all come from a man aged 40-49 years with acute or convalescent COVID-19.

As DNA, the CDR3 is TGTGCCAGCAGCCAGGGACAGGGCCACACAGATACGCAGTATTTT. Its translation is CASSQGQGHTDTQYF. The chain uses TRBV9 and TRBJ2-3; 9 positions match TRBD1. This CDR3 is built from 15 residues. Germline V gene data show CDR1 as SGDLS and CDR2 as YYNGEE. With 4 bases clipped from V and 2 bases from J, the junction kept 5 bases outside the gene matches.

The chain couples TRBV6-6 to TRBJ2-7; 8 nucleotides agree with TRBD1. V dropped 8 bases and J dropped 0; count of bases not matched to a gene: 3. Germline V CDR1 and CDR2: MNHNY, SVGAGI (reference sequence). The CDR3 is 13 residues long. CDR3 region: CASWTGISYEQYF. Here the CDR3 DNA reads TGTGCCAGCTGGACAGGGATCTCCTACGAGCAGTACTTC.

This clone was seen just once. This chain joins TRBV30 and TRBJ2-3, with D possibly TRBD2 on 6 matching bases. The CDR3 runs 15 residues. V was pared by 0 bases and J by 2 bases, with 12 bases between. Germline V gene data show CDR1 as GTSNPN and CDR2 as SVGIG (reference sequence). In nucleotides, the CDR3 is TGTGCCTGGAGTGTTGGTGGGGGGTACACAGATACGCAGTATTTT. This codes for CAWSVGGGYTDTQYF. Full variable domain (missing parts from reference TRBV30 and TRBJ2-3): SQTIHQWPATLVQPVGSPLSLECTVEGTSNPNLYWYRQAAGRGLQLLFYSVGIGQISSEVPQNLSASRPQDRQFILSSKKLLLSDSGFYLCAWSVGGGYTDTQYFGPGTRLTVL.

This chain joins TRBV6-1 and TRBJ2-6; 7 bases are a match to TRBD1. The V and J ends lost 1 base and 3 bases, in that order; junction bases with no gene match: 0. CDR3 length: 15 amino acids. Per the germline V gene, CDR1 is MNHNS and CDR2 is SASEGT. As DNA, the CDR3 is TGTGCCAGCAGTGAAGGGACAGGTGGGGCCAACGTCCTGACTTTC. Its translation is CASSEGTGGANVLTF.

The chain links TRBV7-9 to TRBJ2-1, with 12 positions matching TRBD2. This CDR3 is 18 amino acids long. V lost 2 bases and J lost 5; bases outside the gene matches: 10. Germline V CDR1 and CDR2: SEHNR, FQNEAQ (reference sequence). Written as DNA, the CDR3 is TGTGCCAGCAGCTTACGGTCTAGCGGGGGGGCCTTCAACAATGAGCAGTTCTTC. Amino acid sequence: CASSLRSSGGAFNNEQFF.

This chain connects TRBV5-4 to TRBJ2-1, with 10 bases that match TRBD2. The germline V gene has CDR1 SGHNT and CDR2 YYREEE (reference sequence). The V and J ends lost 2 bases and 4 bases, in that order; junction bases with no gene match: 3. CDR3 size: 15 residues. The CDR3 sequence: CASSFKRGGYNEQFF. Here the CDR3 DNA reads TGTGCCAGCAGCTTCAAGCGGGGGGGTTACAATGAGCAGTTCTTC.

The chain combines TRBV3-1 (or the pseudogene TRBV3-2) with TRBJ1-2, with 10 bases aligning to TRBD1. CDR3 size: 15 residues. Germline assignment: CDR1 LGHDT and CDR2 YNNKEL (reference sequence). The J segment lost 8 bases and the V segment lost 1 base, leaving 7 bases of the junction unmatched. CDR3 protein: CASSQGPTGGVGYTF. DNA of the CDR3: TGTGCCAGCAGCCAAGGTCCGACAGGGGGCGTCGGCTACACCTTC.

V usage is TRBV10-3 and J usage is TRBJ2-3; the D is unclear. Between the trimmed V and J ends, which lost 0 bases and 3 bases, there was a span of 13 bases. Germline-derived CDR1 and CDR2 are ENHRY and SYGVKD. The CDR3 is 16 amino acids. As DNA, the CDR3 is TGTGCCATCAGTGAGTCTTTAACGGCGCGGACAGATACGCAGTATTTT. It yields the protein CAISESLTARTDTQYF.

The chain is built from TRBV6-5 and TRBJ1-1, with 7 bases matching TRBD1. Germline loops: CDR1 MNHEY, CDR2 SVGAGI. V was pared by 2 bases and J by 4 bases, with 7 bases of the junction left unmatched. The CDR3 loop spans 15 amino acids. The CDR3 sequence: CASSYTRGPGTEAFF. The CDR3, as DNA: TGTGCCAGCAGTTACACGAGGGGGCCGGGCACTGAAGCTTTCTTT.

The V and J genes are TRBV28 and TRBJ2-1; D is uncertain. This CDR3 is 14 amino acids long. V lost 6 bases, J lost 5 bases, and 14 bases lay in between. Germline CDR1 and CDR2: MDHEN and SYDVKM. The CDR3 DNA sequence: TGTGCCAGCAGCCAAGCTGACAAGAACAATGAGCAGTTCTTC. Its translation is CASSQADKNNEQFF. Variable domain in full (rest from reference TRBV28 and TRBJ2-1): DVKVTQSSRYLVKRTGEKVFLECVQDMDHENMFWYRQDPGLGLRLIYFSYDVKMKEKGDIPEGYSVSREKKERFSLILESASTNQTSMYLCASSQADKNNEQFFGPGTRLTVL.

The chain uses TRBV5-1 and TRBJ2-7, with 7 positions matching TRBD1. After removal of 4 bases from V and 5 bases from J, the junction contained 6 bases not matched to a gene. This CDR3 region has 13 residues. Germline V gene data show CDR1 as SGHRS and CDR2 as YFSETQ. As DNA, the CDR3 is TGCGCCAGCAGCCAACAGGGGTTCGACGAGCAGTACTTC. Translation gives CASSQQGFDEQYF.

The V and J genes are TRBV7-2 and TRBJ2-7, with 11 bases lining up with TRBD2. The junction had 7 bases not matched to a gene; V was cut back by 0 bases and J by 0 bases. The germline CDR1 and CDR2 sequences are SGHTA and FQGNSA. CDR3 length: 18 residues. CDR3 in amino acids: CASSLAQLAGGYSYEQYF. CDR3 coding DNA: TGTGCCAGCAGCTTAGCGCAGCTAGCGGGGGGTTACTCCTACGAGCAGTACTTC.

This sequence joins TRBV6-5 and TRBJ2-7, with a possible D match to TRBD1 (8 bases). Germline values: CDR1 MNHEY, CDR2 SVGAGI. V was trimmed by 6 bases and J by 11 bases, leaving 20 bases between them. The CDR3 is 13 amino acids. CDR3 in DNA: TGTGCCAGCAGCTCGAACGGGGAGGGACAGGAGTACTTC. Protein sequence: CASSSNGEGQEYF.

This rearrangement joins TRBV7-2 to TRBJ1-2; maybe TRBD1 (5 bases). This CDR3 spans 15 amino acids. V lost 1 base and J 6 bases, leaving 15 bases between the germline ends. Germline values: CDR1 SGHTA, CDR2 FQGNSA. The DNA of the CDR3 is TGTGCCAGCAGCTTAGGTTCCCGGGGGAACGATGGCTACACCTTC. Amino acids: CASSLGSRGNDGYTF.

The chain joins TRBV6-1 to TRBJ2-7, with 9 positions matching TRBD1. Germline trimming cut 3 bases from V and 3 bases from J; bases unmatched to any gene: 9. CDR3 length equals 16 residues. CDR1 is MNHNS and CDR2 is SASEGT in the germline V gene. The CDR3 coding sequence is TGTGCCAGCAGTGATGGGACAGGGTGGGAGGGCTACGAGCAGTACTTC. Translating it yields CASSDGTGWEGYEQYF.

The chain joins TRBV14 to TRBJ1-2; 10 bases align to TRBD1. V dropped 1 base and J dropped 3; count of bases not matched to a gene: 2. From germline, CDR1 is SGHDN and CDR2 FVKESK. CDR3 size: 15 residues. In DNA, the CDR3 is TGTGCCAGCAGCCAAGGGGACAGGGGTGACTATGGCTACACCTTC. This codes for CASSQGDRGDYGYTF.

This chain joins TRBV6-5 and TRBJ2-2, with D tentatively TRBD2 (6 bases). The CDR3 length is 15 residues. Germline assignment: CDR1 MNHEY and CDR2 SVGAGI. Trimming took off 8 bases at V and 5 bases at J, with 18 bases between the two ends. CDR3 sequence reads: CASGVGAGRTGELFF. The CDR3 coding sequence is TGTGCCAGCGGGGTTGGAGCAGGGAGGACCGGGGAGCTGTTTTTT.

The rearrangement joins TRBV25-1 to TRBJ1-2, with 8 bases identical to TRBD1. CDR1 is MGHDK, CDR2 SYGVNS, per germline. The CDR3 is 15 residues long. V trimming: 4 bases; J trimming: 0 bases; junction bases outside the gene matches: 4. In nucleotides, the CDR3 is TGTGCCAGCAGTGGCGGGACAGGTCCTAACTATGGCTACACCTTC. The encoded protein is CASSGGTGPNYGYTF.

This chain joins TRBV30 and TRBJ1-4, with 7 positions matching TRBD1. CDR1 is GTSNPN and CDR2 is SVGIG in the germline V gene (reference sequence). Trimming removed 1 base from V and 8 bases from J; junction bases left unmatched: 4. This CDR3 has 13 residues. For the CDR3, the DNA is TGTGCCTGGAGTGGGGGGACAGAAGAAAAACTGTTTTTT. Its protein product is CAWSGGTEEKLFF.

The gene calls are TRBV3-1 (or the pseudogene TRBV3-2) and TRBJ2-1, with TRBD1 matching over 7 bases. The germline V gene encodes CDR1 LGHDT and CDR2 YNNKEL (reference sequence). V lost 5 bases, J lost 3 bases, and 7 bases stayed unmatched. CDR3 size: 15 residues. The CDR3, as DNA: TGTGCCAGCAGCTACCGGGACAGTATCTACAATGAGCAGTTCTTC. Translating gives CASSYRDSIYNEQFF.

V is TRBV7-9 and J is TRBJ2-1, with 8 bases aligning to TRBD1. V lost 1 base, J lost 2 bases, and 1 base stayed unmatched. The germline gives CDR1 SEHNR, CDR2 FQNEAQ (reference sequence). This CDR3 has 15 residues. CDR3 nucleotides: TGTGCCAGCAGCTTAGACAGGGGGACCTACAATGAGCAGTTCTTC. Residues: CASSLDRGTYNEQFF.

Comments on this clone: This CDR3 is also generated by other DNA sequences in the sample. The chain combines TRBV11-2 with TRBJ1-1; D is perhaps TRBD1 (5 bases). The CDR3 contains 13 residues. The ends were cut back, 5 bases at V and 5 bases at J, with 12 bases in the middle. Germline assignment: CDR1 SGHAT and CDR2 FQNNGV. DNA of the CDR3: TGTGCCAGCAGCCCGCAGGGAGGGACTGAAGCTTTCTTT. Translating it yields CASSPQGGTEAFF.

The V and J genes are TRBV5-1 and TRBJ1-1; 8 bases are shared with TRBD1. The CDR3 consists of 16 residues. CDR1 and CDR2 (germline): SGHRS, YFSETQ. The V gene end was trimmed by 5 bases and the J gene end by 0 bases; junction bases not matched to a gene: 9. CDR3 loop: CASRIGQGLMNTEAFF. CDR3 in DNA: TGCGCCAGCAGGATTGGACAGGGTCTAATGAACACTGAAGCTTTCTTT.

The chain combines TRBV6-5 with TRBJ2-3; D is possibly TRBD2 (6 bases). Per germline, CDR1 MNHEY and CDR2 SVGAGI. The length of the CDR3 is 12 residues. Trimming left V 10 bases short and J 3 bases short, with 11 bases between. CDR3 residues: CANTLATDTQYF. In nucleotides, the CDR3 is TGTGCCAACACACTAGCAACAGATACGCAGTATTTT.

This chain uses TRBV12-3 or TRBV12-4 with TRBJ1-1; D ambiguous. V was shortened by 3 bases and J by 4 bases, with 9 bases between the two germline ends. The CDR3 has 13 residues. The CDR3 nucleotides read TGTGCCAGCAGTTTTTCCGGTGCCACTGAAGCTTTCTTT. This translates into CASSFSGATEAFF.

This rearrangement joins TRBV5-4 to TRBJ2-5; D is ambiguous. Germline-derived CDR1 and CDR2 are SGHNT and YYREEE (reference sequence). Trimming removed 0 bases from V and 4 bases from J, with 10 bases in between. The CDR3 sequence is 14 residues long. CDR3 protein: CASSLVSAPETQYF. The CDR3 DNA reads TGTGCCAGCAGCTTGGTCAGCGCCCCAGAGACCCAGTACTTC.